The sequence of this T cell receptor beta chain was determined in a study of CD8 T cells in Susac syndrome (dated by TCRdb to about 2019). Background for the entire study: Of the Susac syndrome patients who were sequenced, more than five had clinically active disease and roughly eight were in clinical remission. Repertoire sequencing was used to test whether CD8+ T cell activation and differentiation in Susac syndrome was antigen driven. At blood withdrawal, Susac syndrome patients were either therapy-naive, taking corticosteroids (in some cases with IVIg as well), or taking IVIg alone.

The CDR3 covers 11 residues, taking in both the cysteine and the phenylalanine. The sequence is cut down to CDR3 DNA, 33 bases in frame from base 1. V sheds 6 bases and J sheds 5 bases, leaving 10 bases between their ends. According to the germline V gene (reference sequence), CDR1 reads DFQATT and CDR2 reads SNEGSKA. Overall results and qualifications from the work: The TCR sequencing and HLA analysis was acknowledged to have included a relatively small number of individuals. The CD4+ T cell repertoire of patients with Susac syndrome showed no detectable clonal expansion.

RNA was extracted with the RNeasy kit and 0.5 to 1 ug was reverse transcribed using random hexamers. The immunoSEQ multiplex PCR assay, covering 54 Vbeta and 13 Jbeta segments, was used to amplify TCR beta CDR3 regions. PCR amplification bias was corrected using a synthetic template baseline for primer optimization and computational correction. Under the source paper's analysis protocol: Only productive sequences were kept, with reads annotated to V, D and J genes according to IMGT and analyzed in immunoSEQ Analyzer. Clonality was computed as one minus Shannon entropy normalized by log2 of the number of productive unique sequences. For each patient and control, public and private clones were evaluated among the 100 most prevalent clones. A clone was defined as Susac-specific if it was absent from the healthy and MS cohorts, from more than 850 published viral clones and from other ImmuneACCESS disease sequences. TCRdb applied fastp at Q25 and MiXCR to the public reads, then kept only in-frame beta chains. Here each entry gathers all rows of one CDR3 protein and keeps the most common genes and DNA. In this record, the V and J calls reflect TCRdb's handling and not the investigators' own analysis. The sample has 150,000 to 190,000 distinct CDR3 sequences on record, about 95% of them singletons. The leading ten clones occupy 0.15% to 0.2% of the sample.

Peripheral blood CD8+ and CD4+ T cells from healthy donors, Susac syndrome patients and multiple sclerosis patients were profiled using high-throughput TCR beta sequencing. The Susac syndrome patients fulfilled recently defined diagnostic criteria for either definite or probable disease. Bulk CD8+ and CD4+ T cells were purified by magnetic negative isolation, while CD8+ TEMRA cells were enriched using FACS. Blood was drawn into EDTA tubes, processed within 24 hours, and PBMCs were isolated by density gradient centrifugation. PBMCs intended for TCR sequencing were frozen in liquid nitrogen and were later thawed in a 37 degrees C water bath. A purity of at least 90% was achieved for sorted or isolated CD4+, CD8+ and CD8+ TEMRA cells. On this clonotype: Its cognate antigen has yet to be identified. Base-call qualities are not available, and no considerably larger clone is one nucleotide away.

Sequenced: CD4+ T cells from PBMCs. Rearrangement joined TRBV20-1 to TRBJ1-2; there is no confident call for the D gene. This receptor was identified in a human donor with Susac syndrome. The CDR3 loop reads CSAHGAYGYTF. The sequenced DNA is TGCAGTGCCCACGGAGCATATGGCTACACCTTC.